What follows are 6 T cell receptor beta chains derived from one specimen sequenced in a study of blood T cell repertoires in COVID-19. Some clones are missing from TCRdb's copy, which holds only in-frame ones; the method was immunoSEQ multiplex PCR. The sample shows approximately 240,000 clones, roughly 81% of them seen only once. Sequencing was carried out using peripheral blood. These receptors were collected from a man between 45 and 60 years old who had recovered from COVID-19.

The chain joins TRBV29-1 to TRBJ1-1; a weak D match, TRBD1 (6 bases). CDR3 length: 16 residues. With 6 bases removed from V and 2 bases from J, the gap between germline ends came to 22 bases. Looked up from germline, CDR1 is SQVTM and CDR2 is ANQGSEA. The CDR3 region has the DNA TGCAGCGTCGAGAGAGGGGGTCGGTATCTAAACACTGAAGCTTTCTTT. Its translation is CSVERGGRYLNTEAFF.

The genes are TRBV6-4 and TRBJ1-4, with 8 bases fitting TRBD1. Germline CDR1 and CDR2: MRHNA and SNTAGT. Trimming took 2 bases from V and 6 from J; bases not matched to a gene: 2. The CDR3 is made up of 14 amino acids. CDR3 in amino acids: CASSDLTGDEKLFF. CDR3 nucleotide sequence: TGTGCCAGCAGTGACCTGACAGGGGATGAAAAACTGTTTTTT.

The chain links TRBV6-5 to TRBJ2-7; D remains unclear. V was shortened by 6 bases and J by 0 bases, with 9 bases between the two germline ends. The CDR3 extends over 13 amino acids. The germline gives CDR1 MNHEY, CDR2 SVGAGI. CDR3 in DNA: TGTGCCAGCAGGTTGACACTCTCCTACGAGCAGTACTTC. Amino acids: CASRLTLSYEQYF.

The chain employs TRBV5-1 and TRBJ1-4; a possible D gene is TRBD1 (6 bases). Germline CDR1 SGHRS, CDR2 YFSETQ. Trimming pared 3 bases from V and 3 bases from J, leaving 15 bases between. CDR3 length: 16 amino acids. CDR3 nucleotides: TGCGCCAGCAGCTATGCTACAGGGAATTCTAATGAAAAACTGTTTTTT. Amino acids: CASSYATGNSNEKLFF.

This CDR3 reads CSASGRADTEAFF. The CDR3 nucleotides read TGCAGTGCTAGTGGGAGGGCTGACACTGAAGCTTTCTTT. The chain has TRBV20-1 and TRBJ1-1; D uncertain. V was clipped by 3 bases and J by 3 bases, with 11 bases between them. Looked up from germline, CDR1 is DFQATT and CDR2 is SNEGSKA (reference sequence). The CDR3 runs 13 residues.

This sequence joins TRBV28 and TRBJ2-5; a possible D gene is TRBD1 (5 bases). There are 15 residues in the CDR3. V was pared by 3 bases and J by 2 bases, with 13 bases between. The germline V gene has CDR1 MDHEN and CDR2 SYDVKM. CDR3 sequence (DNA): TGTGCCAGCAGTTTTGCAGGGCCCATGCAAGAGACCCAGTACTTC. This gives the protein CASSFAGPMQETQYF.